This TCR beta chain was identified in a study of blood T cell repertoires in COVID-19. Background on the study: Sample material is recorded as cDNA or gDNA derived from T cells, B-cell-depleted T cells, or PBMCs.

Original data processing: Estimation of nucleated cell counts was performed using reference gene primer amplification. TCRdb's copy holds only in-frame clones and misses some; the assay was immunoSEQ multiplex PCR. V and J calls and clone size are copied from that table; D and trimming were computed from the DNA. The table includes approximately 480,000 clones, roughly 87% detected once. The CDR3 consists of 16 residues. V gave up 2 bases and J gave up 4 bases, with 14 bases separating them. Per germline, CDR1 LGHDT and CDR2 YNNKEL (reference sequence). This clonotype was obtained from a woman in her late teens or twenties who had recovered from COVID-19. The chain combines TRBV3-1 (or the pseudogene TRBV3-2) with TRBJ2-2; maybe TRBD1 (6 bases). Sequencing was carried out using PBMCs or T cells enriched from blood (not recorded which). CDR3 in amino acids: CASSQPGRGGTGELFF. The CDR3, as DNA: TGTGCCAGCAGCCAACCGGGGCGAGGGGGCACCGGGGAGCTGTTTTTT.